What follows is one T cell receptor beta chain and its context. Its target is unknown. Germline values: CDR1 SGHAT, CDR2 FQNNGV. The CDR3 is 14 amino acids. Trimming took off 5 bases at V and 12 bases at J, with 20 bases between the two ends. This specimen comes from a study of T cells in Graves' hyperthyroidism and ophthalmopathy. Thyroid ultrasound and orbital computed tomography, with clinical symptoms and serum thyroxine and TRAb, informed diagnoses. Study-level findings and limits: The authors' 13 V-J model separated ophthalmopathy from stable hyperthyroidism. Progression to ophthalmopathy was predicted a median of about six months early.

The TCR beta CDR3 regions underwent amplification using RNA transcripts as the source. A set of HTBI primers served as the primers for a first-round RT-PCR of the TCR CDR3. TCRdb reprocessed the multiplex PCR reads via MiXCR and lists one record per CDR3 protein. The repertoire consists of 650,000 to 750,000 distinct CDR3 sequences, with roughly 15% occurring once and the leading ten covering 9.5% to 13%. The chain has TRBV11-2 and TRBJ2-1; maybe TRBD1 (6 bases). The sequence came from a woman younger than 35 with Graves' hyperthyroidism. Sequencing was done on a sample of blood. The CDR3 DNA reads TGTGCCAGCAGCGACAGGTTCGTTGTGTTAGGGCAGTTCTTC. Its protein is CASSDRFVVLGQFF.